The 13 T cell receptor beta chains below were found in one sample sequenced in a study of beta chain features in type 1 diabetes. Every bit of the isolated RNA underwent reverse transcription, so sequencing read expressed TCRB transcripts. Clones were sequenced by immunoSEQ multiplex PCR, and TCRdb holds only the in-frame ones, with some missing. The repertoire holds under 300,000 clones, with 27% as singletons. Sequenced sample: central memory CD4+ T cells from blood. The source is a man in his thirties or forties in good health.

With respect to this clone: The same CDR3 arises from other DNA sequences in this sample as well. This chain connects TRBV7-2 to TRBJ2-3; 8 positions match TRBD2. V lost 4 bases and J lost 0; bases outside the gene matches: 3. This CDR3 spans 15 amino acids. The germline V gene encodes CDR1 SGHTA and CDR2 FQGNSA. The CDR3 sequence is CASSYSGTSTDTQYF. The CDR3 DNA follows: TGTGCCAGCAGCTATAGCGGGACAAGCACAGATACGCAGTATTTT.

The chain joins TRBV5-1 to TRBJ2-3; TRBD1 matches 9 bases. The CDR3 is 16 residues long. With 2 bases clipped from V and 6 bases from J, the junction kept 10 bases outside the gene matches. CDR1 is SGHRS and CDR2 is YFSETQ in the germline V gene. As DNA, the CDR3 is TGCGCCAGCAGCTTAAGAGCTGGGACAGGGTCGGATACGCAGTATTTT. The encoded protein is CASSLRAGTGSDTQYF.

J is TRBJ1-1 and V is TRBV7-9; D is unresolved. Germline assignment: CDR1 SEHNR and CDR2 FQNEAQ (reference sequence). Trimming left V 0 bases short and J 2 bases short, with 7 bases between. The CDR3 length is 14 residues. The CDR3 coding sequence is TGTGCCAGCAGCTTAGCCCAGATCAACACTGAAGCTTTCTTT. It is translated as CASSLAQINTEAFF.

This clone was observed a single time. The chain uses TRBV7-8 and TRBJ2-5; either TRBD1 or TRBD2 may fit D (5 bases each). The CDR3 is 15 residues long. The V end was cut by 6 bases, the J end by 1 base, with 15 bases between. Germline values: CDR1 SGHVS, CDR2 FQNEAQ. The CDR3 loop reads CASSPSGALQETQYF. The CDR3 bases are TGTGCCAGCAGTCCTTCCGGGGCCCTCCAAGAGACCCAGTACTTC.

The rearrangement links TRBV30 to TRBJ2-7; D perhaps matches TRBD1 (5 bases). The germline V gene encodes CDR1 GTSNPN and CDR2 SVGIG (reference sequence). With 3 bases removed from V and 7 bases from J, the gap between germline ends came to 13 bases. The CDR3 covers 12 residues. The CDR3 nucleotides read TGTGCCTGGAGCCCCCGCTCAGGGGAGCAGTACTTC. Its protein is CAWSPRSGEQYF.

The rearrangement joins TRBV14 to TRBJ2-7; TRBD1 matches 9 bases. The germline V gene has CDR1 SGHDN and CDR2 FVKESK. The CDR3 is made up of 17 amino acids. V shed 2 bases, J shed 1 base, and the junction held 9 bases outside the gene matches. CDR3 nucleotides: TGTGCCAGCAGCCAAAGGTTGGGGACAGGGATTTCCTACGAGCAGTACTTC. Residues: CASSQRLGTGISYEQYF.

The sample holds many counts of this clone. The chain has TRBV18 and TRBJ2-1, with no clear D. The CDR3 is 14 amino acids. Germline-derived CDR1 and CDR2 are KGHSH and LQKENI. The ends were cut back, 1 base at V and 6 bases at J, with 10 bases in the middle. The CDR3 DNA follows: TGTGCCAGCTCACCACAAGAACAGCCCAATGAGCAGTTCTTC. It yields the protein CASSPQEQPNEQFF.

This clone was observed a handful of times. The chain is built from TRBV11-2 and TRBJ2-3, with 10 bases lining up with TRBD2. Germline V lookup: CDR1 SGHAT, CDR2 FQNNGV. V was pared by 1 base and J by 7 bases, with 5 bases of the junction left unmatched. The length of the CDR3 is 15 residues. The CDR3 DNA sequence: TGTGCCAGCAGCTTAGGGGCTAGCGGGAGTAATACGCAGTATTTT. Translation gives CASSLGASGSNTQYF.

This rearrangement joins TRBV7-9 to TRBJ2-1; D may be TRBD1 or TRBD2 (5 bases each). CDR1 is SEHNR and CDR2 is FQNEAQ in the germline V gene (reference sequence). V lost 5 bases, J lost 0 bases, and 11 bases lay in between. The CDR3 covers 15 residues. The CDR3 spells CASSTGTGSYNEQFF. Written as DNA, the CDR3 is TGTGCCAGCAGCACCGGGACGGGCTCCTACAATGAGCAGTTCTTC.

The chain has TRBV14 and TRBJ1-1, with D possibly being TRBD1 (5 bases). CDR1 SGHDN and CDR2 FVKESK come from the germline V gene. The CDR3 is 14 residues long. Trimming stripped 1 base from V and 3 bases from J, with 9 bases between. CDR3 sequence: CASSQAGGYTEAFF. The CDR3 DNA is TGTGCCAGCAGCCAAGCGGGGGGATACACTGAAGCTTTCTTT.

The rearrangement joins TRBV7-2 to TRBJ2-1; no firm D call. V dropped 5 bases and J dropped 7 bases, with 18 bases sitting between them. CDR1 and CDR2 (germline): SGHTA, FQGNSA. The CDR3 is 15 residues long. Here the CDR3 DNA reads TGTGCCAGCAGCCTGGACGGAACGAAGGGTAATGAGCAGTTCTTC. This translates into CASSLDGTKGNEQFF.

This clone occurred a few times. The chain employs TRBV6-5 and TRBJ1-1; D may be TRBD1 (6 bases). This CDR3 is built from 11 residues. The germline CDR1 and CDR2 sequences are MNHEY and SVGAGI. Between the trimmed V and J ends, which lost 9 bases and 8 bases, there was a span of 13 bases. CDR3 region: CASGRGGEAFF. CDR3 in DNA: TGTGCCAGTGGCAGGGGAGGGGAAGCTTTCTTT.

This clone was counted between two and nine times. J is TRBJ2-1 and V is TRBV5-4; TRBD1 matches 11 bases. V lost 4 bases and J lost 6; bases outside the gene matches: 6. Germline assignment: CDR1 SGHNT and CDR2 YYREEE (reference sequence). The CDR3 runs to 15 residues. CDR3 loop: CASSLPGQGVNEQFF. CDR3 nucleotides: TGTGCCAGCAGCCTACCGGGACAGGGGGTCAATGAGCAGTTCTTC.